A selection of T cell receptor beta chains follows, all from one sample in a study of T cell responses to AZD1222 COVID-19 vaccine. The protocol was immunoSEQ multiplex PCR, while the TCRdb copy is restricted to in-frame clones and leaves out a portion. Of some 140,000 clones in the sample, about 92% were seen once. Here the sequenced sample was peripheral blood, taken on day 0 of AZD1222 vaccination. The receptors originated from an adult in good health. Both conserved end residues are part of each CDR3. D genes are given only for firm matches. The size of a clone is reported for some rows only, either as once, few or many, or as a class for expanded clones.

d_gene	v_gene	abundance	j_gene	CDR3aa	CDR3nt
.	TRBV6-5	once	TRBJ1-6	CASAASGPLHF	TGTGCCAGCGCGGCGTCAGGTCCCCTCCACTTT
.	TRBV5-5	.	TRBJ2-5	CASTFGLAVQETQYF	TGTGCCAGCACCTTCGGCTTGGCAGTCCAAGAGACCCAGTACTTC
TRBD1	TRBV15	.	TRBJ1-6	CATSRDRGTGDSPLHF	TGTGCCACCAGCAGAGATCGGGGGACAGGGGATTCACCCCTCCACTTT
.	TRBV25-1	.	TRBJ2-7	CASRPSLGQSYEQYF	TGTGCCAGCAGACCCTCCCTAGGTCAGTCCTACGAGCAGTACTTC
.	TRBV6-1	.	TRBJ1-6	CASSEDGLDNSPLHF	TGTGCCAGCAGTGAAGACGGTCTGGATAATTCACCCCTCCACTTT
TRBD1	TRBV7-3	.	TRBJ1-2	CASSSGQGYGYTF	TGTGCCAGCAGCTCCGGACAGGGTTATGGCTACACCTTC
.	TRBV12-3/TRBV12-4	.	TRBJ1-5	CASSFSWQPQHF	TGTGCCAGCAGCTTCAGCTGGCAGCCCCAGCATTTT
TRBD1	TRBV6-1	.	TRBJ2-7	CASSESVGGQGAYEQYF	TGTGCCAGCAGTGAATCGGTTGGGGGACAGGGGGCCTACGAGCAGTACTTC
TRBD1	TRBV28	.	TRBJ2-7	CASTRQGSYEQYF	TGTGCCAGCACGAGACAGGGATCCTACGAGCAGTACTTC
TRBD1	TRBV27	.	TRBJ1-2	CASSFIGQEFYGYTF	TGTGCCAGCAGTTTTATCGGACAGGAATTCTATGGCTACACCTTC
TRBD1	TRBV6-5	.	TRBJ2-7	CASSADRVVWEQYF	TGTGCCAGCAGCGCGGACAGGGTAGTGTGGGAGCAGTACTTC
.	TRBV5-1	.	TRBJ1-3	CASSLGVGDTIYF	TGCGCCAGCAGCTTGGGGGTCGGGGACACCATATATTTT
.	TRBV6-6	.	TRBJ2-7	CASTPAGNLYEQYF	TGTGCCAGCACCCCGGCCGGTAACCTTTACGAGCAGTACTTC
.	TRBV6-2/TRBV6-3	once	TRBJ1-5	CASSLGNLRPQHF	TGTGCCAGCAGTTTAGGGAACCTTAGGCCCCAGCATTTT
TRBD1	TRBV28	.	TRBJ1-5	CASREGQGFRSNQPQHF	TGTGCCAGCAGAGAGGGACAGGGATTCCGGAGCAATCAGCCCCAGCATTTT
TRBD1	TRBV6-2/TRBV6-3	few	TRBJ1-2	CASSDRGPFYGYTF	TGTGCCAGCAGCGACAGGGGGCCCTTCTATGGCTACACCTTC
TRBD2	TRBV4-1	.	TRBJ2-4	CASSLTETSRLAKNIQYF	TGCGCCAGCAGCCTAACAGAGACTAGCAGACTAGCCAAAAACATTCAGTACTTC
.	TRBV7-2	.	TRBJ2-7	CASSLDYSSYEQYF	TGTGCCAGCAGCTTAGATTACAGCTCCTACGAGCAGTACTTC
.	TRBV6-7	.	TRBJ1-5	CASSYSRDSNQPQHF	TGTGCCAGCAGTTACTCGAGGGATAGCAATCAGCCCCAGCATTTT
.	TRBV18	.	TRBJ1-4	CASSTQGGEKLFF	TGTGCCAGCTCAACCCAGGGTGGGGAAAAACTGTTTTTT
.	TRBV2	.	TRBJ2-5	CASSPQETQYF	TGTGCCAGCAGTCCTCAAGAGACCCAGTACTTC
.	TRBV27	.	TRBJ1-2	CASSFRYREGHGNGYTF	TGTGCCAGCAGTTTTAGGTACAGGGAGGGGCATGGTAATGGCTACACCTTC
.	TRBV7-2	.	TRBJ1-5	CASSLEVFSQPQHF	TGTGCCAGCAGCTTAGAGGTGTTCAGTCAGCCCCAGCATTTT
.	TRBV12-3/TRBV12-4	.	TRBJ2-7	CASRGLGSYEQYF	TGTGCCAGCAGGGGACTCGGCTCCTACGAGCAGTACTTC
.	TRBV11-2	.	TRBJ1-6	CASSQGRHSPLHF	TGTGCCAGCAGCCAGGGACGCCATTCACCCCTCCACTTT
.	TRBV14	.	TRBJ1-1	CASSQTGQMNTEAFF	TGTGCCAGCAGCCAAACAGGTCAGATGAACACTGAAGCTTTCTTT
.	TRBV4-1	.	TRBJ1-2	CASSQVGTLEGYTF	TGCGCCAGCAGCCAAGTAGGGACCCTTGAAGGCTACACCTTC
TRBD2	TRBV5-1	.	TRBJ2-1	CASSLRTSGNSYNEQFF	TGCGCCAGCAGCTTGCGGACTAGCGGTAACTCCTACAATGAGCAGTTCTTC
TRBD1	TRBV9	once	TRBJ2-7	CASSYAGDSSYEQYF	TGTGCCAGCAGCTATGCTGGGGACAGCTCCTACGAGCAGTACTTC
TRBD1	TRBV5-1	.	TRBJ1-5	CASSMDRDQPQHF	TGCGCCAGCAGCATGGACAGGGATCAGCCCCAGCATTTT
.	TRBV19	.	TRBJ2-1	CASSINTGYNEQFF	TGTGCCAGTAGTATAAACACAGGTTACAATGAGCAGTTCTTC
TRBD1	TRBV2	.	TRBJ1-5	CASSGEGAGEQPQHF	TGTGCCAGCAGTGGTGAGGGGGCAGGGGAACAGCCCCAGCATTTT
.	TRBV5-8	.	TRBJ1-5	CASSLVSQGQPQHF	TGTGCCAGCAGCTTGGTAAGCCAGGGACAGCCCCAGCATTTT
.	TRBV7-8	.	TRBJ2-7	CASSPRLEVIHEQYF	TGTGCCAGCAGCCCTCGACTGGAGGTTATTCACGAGCAGTACTTC
TRBD2	TRBV6-2/TRBV6-3	.	TRBJ2-1	CASSGRPSGSYNEQFF	TGTGCCAGCAGTGGACGGCCTAGCGGATCCTACAATGAGCAGTTCTTC
TRBD2	TRBV18	.	TRBJ2-7	CASSPLGTSGILEQYF	TGTGCCAGCTCACCGTTAGGGACTAGCGGGATCCTCGAGCAGTACTTC
.	TRBV9	.	TRBJ1-1	CASSPRVQNTEAFF	TGTGCCAGCAGCCCTAGAGTCCAGAACACTGAAGCTTTCTTT
.	TRBV6-5	.	TRBJ2-3	CASSYLAHTDTQYF	TGTGCCAGCAGTTACCTGGCCCACACAGATACGCAGTATTTT
.	TRBV7-2	.	TRBJ2-5	CASSPRPTFTSPPETQYF	TGTGCCAGCAGCCCGCGCCCGACTTTTACTAGCCCCCCAGAGACCCAGTACTTC
.	TRBV5-8	.	TRBJ2-1	CASSLLTRGNEQFF	TGTGCCAGCAGCTTGCTGACTAGGGGCAATGAGCAGTTCTTC
.	TRBV28	.	TRBJ1-1	CASSLNGMNTEAFF	TGTGCCAGCAGTTTGAACGGGATGAACACTGAAGCTTTCTTT
TRBD1	TRBV12-5	.	TRBJ1-2	CASGLAGGGNGYTF	TGTGCTAGTGGTTTGGCAGGGGGCGGTAATGGCTACACCTTC
TRBD1	TRBV7-8	.	TRBJ1-6	CASSYSPGQGASPLHF	TGTGCCAGCAGCTATAGCCCGGGACAGGGGGCCTCACCCCTCCACTTT
.	TRBV6-5	.	TRBJ1-5	CASSYSHWSSNQPQHF	TGTGCCAGCAGTTACTCGCACTGGTCTAGCAATCAGCCCCAGCATTTT